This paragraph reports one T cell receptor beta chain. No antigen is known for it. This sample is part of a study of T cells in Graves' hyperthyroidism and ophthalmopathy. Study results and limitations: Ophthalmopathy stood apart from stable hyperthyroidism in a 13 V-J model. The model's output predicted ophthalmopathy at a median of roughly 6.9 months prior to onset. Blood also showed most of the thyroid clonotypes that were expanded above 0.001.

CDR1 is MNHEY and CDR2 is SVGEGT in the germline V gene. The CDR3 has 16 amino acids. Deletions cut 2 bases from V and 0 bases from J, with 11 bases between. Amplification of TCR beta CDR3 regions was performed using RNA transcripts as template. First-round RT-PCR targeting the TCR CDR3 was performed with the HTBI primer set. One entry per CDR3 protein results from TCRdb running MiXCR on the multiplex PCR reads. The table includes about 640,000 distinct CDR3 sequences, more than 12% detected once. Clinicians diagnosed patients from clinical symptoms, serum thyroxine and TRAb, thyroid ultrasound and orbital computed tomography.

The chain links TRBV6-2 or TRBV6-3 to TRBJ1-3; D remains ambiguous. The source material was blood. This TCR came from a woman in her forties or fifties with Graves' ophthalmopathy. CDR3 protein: CASSYSRGNSGNTIYF. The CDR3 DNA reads TGTGCCAGCAGTTACAGTCGCGGGAACTCTGGAAACACCATATATTTT.